This T cell receptor beta chain was documented in a study of blood T cell repertoires in COVID-19 (dated by TCRdb to the early 2020s). Notes on the research overall: Samples from collaborators originated in the United States, Italy and Spain and spanned both the acute and convalescent phases of COVID-19. Where available, HLA class I and class II types were taken from metadata supplied by the sample provider and were not determined by assay-based typing. Nearly every sample came with metadata listing a de-identified subject ID, COVID-19 status, age in years and sex. Samples came from the ongoing ImmuneRACE study (first 160 participants) plus 1,254 subjects from 6 global collaborators. Deeply sampled blood TCRbeta repertoires from subjects exposed to, actively infected with, or recovered from COVID-19 were included in the dataset. The material from the prospective study consisted of cDNA or gDNA derived from T cells, B-cell-depleted T cells, or PBMCs. A freely available public database, intended as a resource for researchers studying the immune response to SARS-CoV-2, is where the repertoires were released.

Turning to this clone: The target of this receptor is not known. Per-base quality was not reported, and no clone a single base away is much larger than it.

The CDR3 runs 16 amino acids, cysteine and phenylalanine included. Only the CDR3 DNA is retained, 48 bases long and in frame from the first base. From a lookup of the germline V gene, CDR1 and CDR2 are SNHLY and FYNNEI. Trimming accounts for 2 bases at V and 1 base at J, while the number of junction bases matched to no gene is 6. TCRbeta CDR3 regions were amplified from genomic DNA using the immunoSEQ Assay, a bias-controlled multiplex PCR. As for how the authors treated the data: The number of nucleated cells in each sample was estimated from the amplification of reference gene primers within the assay. To quantify the absolute abundance of each unique TCRbeta CDR3 rearrangement, sequence reads were collapsed and filtered. Productive Simpson clonality was computed per sample as the square root of Simpson's diversity index over productive rearrangements. TCRdb took this table from immuneACCESS and kept in-frame rearrangements with V and J called. Such tables lack part of the clones; where checked against another copy, unresolved V genes explain under half of the gap, and the rest is unexplained. For V, J and clone size, that table is used; D and trimming come from the DNA. This sample holds under 300,000 clones; approximately 91% were observed only once. The top ten hold approximately 2% of the sample.

What the research found in general, with its limitations: The amount of clinical and demographic metadata varied by source and participant and was provided uncurated.

Whole blood was collected in K2EDTA tubes by collaborating institutions according to the institutions' own protocols. For TCRbeta analysis, collaborator samples were shipped as frozen whole blood, as isolated PBMCs, or as DNA extracted from either sample type. The chain uses TRBV2 and TRBJ2-3; the junction holds 7 bases that match TRBD1. The source material was peripheral blood. The TCR sequence derives from a man aged 45-60 years with acute or convalescent COVID-19. The CDR3 loop reads CASSERGQGRTDTQYF. In nucleotide form, the sequence is TGTGCCAGCAGTGAAAGGGGGCAAGGCCGCACAGATACGCAGTATTTT.